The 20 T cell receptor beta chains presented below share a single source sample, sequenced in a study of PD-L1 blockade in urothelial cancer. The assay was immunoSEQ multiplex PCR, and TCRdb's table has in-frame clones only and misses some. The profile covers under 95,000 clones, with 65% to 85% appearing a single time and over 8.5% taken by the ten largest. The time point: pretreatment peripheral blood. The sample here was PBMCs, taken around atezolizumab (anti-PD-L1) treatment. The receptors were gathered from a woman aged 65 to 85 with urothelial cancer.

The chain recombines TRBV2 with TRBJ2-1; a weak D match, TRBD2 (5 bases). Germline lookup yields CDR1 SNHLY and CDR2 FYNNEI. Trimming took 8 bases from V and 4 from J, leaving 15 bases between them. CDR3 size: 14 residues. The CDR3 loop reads CASSLDAVYNEQFF. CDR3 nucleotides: TGTGCCAGCTCACTAGACGCGGTTTACAATGAGCAGTTCTTC.

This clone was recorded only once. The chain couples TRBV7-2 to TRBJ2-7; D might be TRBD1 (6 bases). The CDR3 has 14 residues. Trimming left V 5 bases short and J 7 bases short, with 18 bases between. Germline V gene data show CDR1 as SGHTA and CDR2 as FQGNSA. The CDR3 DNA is TGTGCCAGCAGCCCCATGACAGGCCCAGGAGAGCAGTACTTC. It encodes CASSPMTGPGEQYF.

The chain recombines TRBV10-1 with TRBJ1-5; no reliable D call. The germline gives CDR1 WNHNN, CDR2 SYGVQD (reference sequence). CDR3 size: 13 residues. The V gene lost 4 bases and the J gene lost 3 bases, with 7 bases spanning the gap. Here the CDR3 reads CASSGQVNQPQHF. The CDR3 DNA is TGCGCCAGCAGTGGGCAGGTCAATCAGCCCCAGCATTTT.

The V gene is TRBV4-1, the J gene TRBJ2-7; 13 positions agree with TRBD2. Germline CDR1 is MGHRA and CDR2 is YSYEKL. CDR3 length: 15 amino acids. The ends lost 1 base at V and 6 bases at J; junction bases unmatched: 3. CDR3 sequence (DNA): TGCGCCAGCAGCCAAGTCGGGACTAGCGGGATCGAGCAGTACTTC. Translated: CASSQVGTSGIEQYF.

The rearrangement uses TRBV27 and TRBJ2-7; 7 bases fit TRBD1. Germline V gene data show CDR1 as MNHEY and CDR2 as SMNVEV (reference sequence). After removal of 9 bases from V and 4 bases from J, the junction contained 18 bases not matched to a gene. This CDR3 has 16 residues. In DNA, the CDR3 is TGTGCCAGACGAACTACAGGGGACCCAATCTTGTACGAGCAGTACTTC. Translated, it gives CARRTTGDPILYEQYF.

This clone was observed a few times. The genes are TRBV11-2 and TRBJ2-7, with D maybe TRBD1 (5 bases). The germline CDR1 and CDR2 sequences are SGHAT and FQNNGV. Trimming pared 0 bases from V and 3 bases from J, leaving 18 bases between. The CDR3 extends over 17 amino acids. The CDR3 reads CASSLDGGAGWNYEQYF. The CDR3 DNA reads TGTGCCAGCAGCTTAGATGGTGGGGCAGGGTGGAACTACGAGCAGTACTTC.

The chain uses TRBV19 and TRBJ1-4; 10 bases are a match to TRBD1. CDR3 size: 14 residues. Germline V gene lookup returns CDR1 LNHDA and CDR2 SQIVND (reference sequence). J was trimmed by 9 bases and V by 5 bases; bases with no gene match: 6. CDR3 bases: TGTGCCAGTAGTTTCCGGGACAGGGGTAAAAAACTGTTTTTT. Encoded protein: CASSFRDRGKKLFF.

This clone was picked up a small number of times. The DNA for the CDR3 is TGTGCCAGCAGCGAGTACAGGTTCGCCTACGAGCAGTACTTC. The encoded protein is CASSEYRFAYEQYF. The rearrangement uses TRBV5-6 and TRBJ2-7; D perhaps matches TRBD1 (5 bases). The germline V gene has CDR1 SGHDT and CDR2 YYEEEE. Trimming pared 4 bases from V and 2 bases from J, leaving 13 bases between. The CDR3 has 14 residues.

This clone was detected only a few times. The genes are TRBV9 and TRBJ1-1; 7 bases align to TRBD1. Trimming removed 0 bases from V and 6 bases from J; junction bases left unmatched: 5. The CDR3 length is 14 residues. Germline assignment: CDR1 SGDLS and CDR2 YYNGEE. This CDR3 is CASSVATGTAEAFF. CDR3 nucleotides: TGTGCCAGCAGCGTAGCTACTGGGACAGCTGAAGCTTTCTTT.

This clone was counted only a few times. Here the CDR3 reads CASSIERGGNTGELFF. The CDR3 bases are TGTGCCAGTAGTATAGAGCGGGGGGGGAACACCGGGGAGCTGTTTTTT. J is TRBJ2-2 and V is TRBV19, with 9 bases identical to TRBD2. The CDR3 spans 16 residues. After removal of 0 bases from V and 1 base from J, the junction contained 0 bases not matched to a gene. Germline CDR1 reads LNHDA; CDR2 reads SQIVND (reference sequence).

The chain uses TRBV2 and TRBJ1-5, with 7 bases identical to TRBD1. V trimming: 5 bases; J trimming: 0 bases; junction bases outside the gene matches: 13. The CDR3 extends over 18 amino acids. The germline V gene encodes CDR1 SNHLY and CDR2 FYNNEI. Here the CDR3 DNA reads TGTGCCAGCAGTTCTTCCGGGACAGAGATTAATAGCAATCAGCCCCAGCATTTT. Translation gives CASSSSGTEINSNQPQHF.

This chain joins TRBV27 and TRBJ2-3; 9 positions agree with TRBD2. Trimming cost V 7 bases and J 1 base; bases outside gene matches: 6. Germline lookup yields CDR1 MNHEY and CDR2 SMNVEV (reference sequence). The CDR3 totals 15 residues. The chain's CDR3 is CASTPGGRGTDTQYF. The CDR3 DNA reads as TGTGCCAGCACCCCCGGCGGGAGGGGCACAGATACGCAGTATTTT.

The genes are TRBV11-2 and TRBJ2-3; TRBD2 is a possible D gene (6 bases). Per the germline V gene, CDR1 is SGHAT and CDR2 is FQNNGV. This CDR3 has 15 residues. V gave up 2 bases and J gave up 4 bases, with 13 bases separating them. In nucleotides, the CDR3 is TGTGCCAGCAGCTTAACTTGGCGGGGCTCAGATACGCAGTATTTT. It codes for CASSLTWRGSDTQYF.

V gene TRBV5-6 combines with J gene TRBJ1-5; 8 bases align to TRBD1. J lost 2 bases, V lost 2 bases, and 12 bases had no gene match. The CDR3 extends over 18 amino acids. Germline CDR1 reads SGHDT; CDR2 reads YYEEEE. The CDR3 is CASSFYSHRTGRNQPQHF. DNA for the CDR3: TGTGCCAGCAGCTTCTATTCCCATCGGACAGGGCGCAATCAGCCCCAGCATTTT. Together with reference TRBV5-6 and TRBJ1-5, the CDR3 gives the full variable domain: DAGVTQSPTHLIKTRGQQVTLRCSPKSGHDTVSWYQQALGQGPQFIFQYYEEEERQRGNFPDRFSGHQFPNYSSELNVNALLLGDSALYLCASSFYSHRTGRNQPQHFGDGTRLSIL.

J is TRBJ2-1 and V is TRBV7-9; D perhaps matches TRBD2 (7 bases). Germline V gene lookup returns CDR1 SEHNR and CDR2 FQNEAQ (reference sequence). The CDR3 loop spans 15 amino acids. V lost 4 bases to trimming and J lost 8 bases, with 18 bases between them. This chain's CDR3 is CASSSLGAGVDEQFF. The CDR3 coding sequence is TGTGCCAGCAGCTCCCTGGGGGCGGGAGTGGATGAGCAGTTCTTC. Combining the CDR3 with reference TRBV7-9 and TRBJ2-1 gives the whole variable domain DTGVSQNPRHKITKRGQNVTFRCDPISEHNRLYWYRQTLGQGPEFLTYFQNEAQLEKSRLLSDRFSAERPKGSFSTLEIQRTEQGDSAMYLCASSSLGAGVDEQFFGPGTRLTVL.

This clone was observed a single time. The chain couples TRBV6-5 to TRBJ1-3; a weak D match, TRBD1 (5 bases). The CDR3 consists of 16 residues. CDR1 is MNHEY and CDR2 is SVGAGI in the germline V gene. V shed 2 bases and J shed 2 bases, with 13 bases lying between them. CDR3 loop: CASSYRGFEAGNTIYF. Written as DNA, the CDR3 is TGTGCCAGCAGTTACCGGGGGTTTGAGGCTGGAAACACCATATATTTT.

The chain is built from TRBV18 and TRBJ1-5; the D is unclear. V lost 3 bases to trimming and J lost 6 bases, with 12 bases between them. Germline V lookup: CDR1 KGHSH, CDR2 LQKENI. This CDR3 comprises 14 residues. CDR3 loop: CASSPVGLGQPQHF. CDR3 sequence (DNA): TGTGCCAGCTCACCGGTTGGACTCGGTCAGCCCCAGCATTTT. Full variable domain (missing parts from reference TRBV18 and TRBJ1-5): NAGVMQNPRHLVRRRGQEARLRCSPMKGHSHVYWYRQLPEEGLKFMVYLQKENIIDESGMPKERFSAEFPKEGPSILRIQQVVRGDSAAYFCASSPVGLGQPQHFGDGTRLSIL.

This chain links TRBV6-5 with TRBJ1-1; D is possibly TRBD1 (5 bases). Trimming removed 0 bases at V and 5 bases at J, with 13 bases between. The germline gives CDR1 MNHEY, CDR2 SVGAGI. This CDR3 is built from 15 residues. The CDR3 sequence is CASSYSSNGGTEAFF. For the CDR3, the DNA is TGTGCCAGCAGTTACTCATCTAACGGGGGGACTGAAGCTTTCTTT.

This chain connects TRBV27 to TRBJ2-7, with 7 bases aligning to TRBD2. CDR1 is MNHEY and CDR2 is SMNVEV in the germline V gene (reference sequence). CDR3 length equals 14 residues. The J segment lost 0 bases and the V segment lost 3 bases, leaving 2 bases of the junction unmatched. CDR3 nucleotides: TGTGCCAGCAGTTTCCGGGAGGACTCCTACGAGCAGTACTTC. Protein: CASSFREDSYEQYF.

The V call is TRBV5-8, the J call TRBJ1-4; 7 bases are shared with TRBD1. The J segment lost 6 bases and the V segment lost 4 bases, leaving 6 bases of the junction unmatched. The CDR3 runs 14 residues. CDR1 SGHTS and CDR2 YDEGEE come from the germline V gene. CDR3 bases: TGTGCCAGCAGCCGCGGACAGGTATATGAAAAACTGTTTTTT. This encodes CASSRGQVYEKLFF.